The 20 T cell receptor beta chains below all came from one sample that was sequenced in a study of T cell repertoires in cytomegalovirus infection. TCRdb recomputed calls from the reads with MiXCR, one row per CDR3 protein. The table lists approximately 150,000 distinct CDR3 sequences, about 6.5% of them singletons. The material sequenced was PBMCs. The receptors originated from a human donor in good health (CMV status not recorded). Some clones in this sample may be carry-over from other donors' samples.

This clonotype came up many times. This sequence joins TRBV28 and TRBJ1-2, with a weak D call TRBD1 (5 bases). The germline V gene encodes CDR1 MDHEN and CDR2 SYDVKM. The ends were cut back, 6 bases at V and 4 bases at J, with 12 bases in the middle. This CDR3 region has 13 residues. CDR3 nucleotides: TGTGCCAGCAGCGCGGGACGGTCCTATGGCTACACCTTC. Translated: CASSAGRSYGYTF.

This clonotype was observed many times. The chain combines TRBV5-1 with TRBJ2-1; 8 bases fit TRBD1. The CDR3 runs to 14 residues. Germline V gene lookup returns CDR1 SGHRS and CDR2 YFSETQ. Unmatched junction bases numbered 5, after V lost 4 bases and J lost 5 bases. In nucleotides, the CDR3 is TGCGCCAGCAGCACCGGGACAGGTAACAATGAGCAGTTCTTC. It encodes CASSTGTGNNEQFF.

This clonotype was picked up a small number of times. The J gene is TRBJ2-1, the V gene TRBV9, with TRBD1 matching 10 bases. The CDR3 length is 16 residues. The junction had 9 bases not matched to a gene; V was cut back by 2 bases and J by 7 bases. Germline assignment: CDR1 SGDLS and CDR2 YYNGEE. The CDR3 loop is CASSVQGQGRGNEQFF. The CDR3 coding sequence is TGTGCCAGCAGCGTCCAGGGACAGGGGCGGGGGAATGAGCAGTTCTTC.

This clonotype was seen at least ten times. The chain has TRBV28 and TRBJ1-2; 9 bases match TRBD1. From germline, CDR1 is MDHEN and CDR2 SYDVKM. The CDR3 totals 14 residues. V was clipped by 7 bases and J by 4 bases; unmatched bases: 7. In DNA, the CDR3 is TGTGCCAGCATCCTGGGGACAGGGACCTATGGCTACACCTTC. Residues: CASILGTGTYGYTF.

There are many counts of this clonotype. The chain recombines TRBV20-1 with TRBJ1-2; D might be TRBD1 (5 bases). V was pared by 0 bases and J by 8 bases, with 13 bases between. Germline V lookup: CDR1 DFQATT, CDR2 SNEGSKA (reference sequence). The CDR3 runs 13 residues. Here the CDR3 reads CSARDAAGRGYTF. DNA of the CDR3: TGCAGTGCTAGAGATGCAGCAGGGAGAGGCTACACCTTC.

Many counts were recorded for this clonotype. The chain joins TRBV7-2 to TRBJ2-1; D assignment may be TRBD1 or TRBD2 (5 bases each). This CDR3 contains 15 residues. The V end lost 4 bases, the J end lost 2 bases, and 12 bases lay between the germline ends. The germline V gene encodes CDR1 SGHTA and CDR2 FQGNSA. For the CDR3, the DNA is TGTGCCAGCAGCTCGGGACGGCAAACCTACAATGAGCAGTTCTTC. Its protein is CASSSGRQTYNEQFF.

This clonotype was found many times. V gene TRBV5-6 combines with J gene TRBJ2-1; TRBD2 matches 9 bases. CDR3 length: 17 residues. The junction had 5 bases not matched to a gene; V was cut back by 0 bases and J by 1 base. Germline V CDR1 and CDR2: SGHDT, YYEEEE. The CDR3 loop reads CASSLASGAISYNEQFF. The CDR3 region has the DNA TGTGCCAGCAGCTTGGCTAGCGGGGCAATTTCCTACAATGAGCAGTTCTTC.

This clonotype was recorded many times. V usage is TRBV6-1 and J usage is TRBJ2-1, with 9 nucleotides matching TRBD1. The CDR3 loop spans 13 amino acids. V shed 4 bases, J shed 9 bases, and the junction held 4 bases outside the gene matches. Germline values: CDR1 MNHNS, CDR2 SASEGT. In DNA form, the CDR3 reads TGTGCCAGCAGTGGGGACAGGGATAGTGAGCAGTTCTTC. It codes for CASSGDRDSEQFF.

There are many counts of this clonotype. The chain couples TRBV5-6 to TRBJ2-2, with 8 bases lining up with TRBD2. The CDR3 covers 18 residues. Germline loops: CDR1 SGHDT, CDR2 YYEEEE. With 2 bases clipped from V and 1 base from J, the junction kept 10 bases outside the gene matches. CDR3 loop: CASSFLAGSGGNTGELFF. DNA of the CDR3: TGTGCCAGCAGCTTTTTGGCCGGAAGCGGGGGGAACACCGGGGAGCTGTTTTTT.

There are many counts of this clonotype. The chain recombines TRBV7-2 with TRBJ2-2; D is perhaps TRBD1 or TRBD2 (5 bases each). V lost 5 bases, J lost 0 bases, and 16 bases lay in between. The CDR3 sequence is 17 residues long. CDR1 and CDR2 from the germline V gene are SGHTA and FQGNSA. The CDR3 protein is CASSPAGGNANTGELFF. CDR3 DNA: TGTGCCAGCAGCCCCGCTGGGGGAAATGCGAACACCGGGGAGCTGTTTTTT.

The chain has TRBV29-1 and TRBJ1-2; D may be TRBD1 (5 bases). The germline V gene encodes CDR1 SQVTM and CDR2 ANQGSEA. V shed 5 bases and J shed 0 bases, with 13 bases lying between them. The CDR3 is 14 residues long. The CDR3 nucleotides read TGCAGCGTTACCTCCGCGACAGCTAACTATGGCTACACCTTC. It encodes CSVTSATANYGYTF. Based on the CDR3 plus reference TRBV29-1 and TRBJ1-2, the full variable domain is SAVISQKPSRDICQRGTSLTIQCQVDSQVTMMFWYRQQPGQSLTLIATANQGSEATYESGFVIDKFPISRPNLTFSTLTVSNMSPEDSSIYLCSVTSATANYGYTFGSGTRLTVV.

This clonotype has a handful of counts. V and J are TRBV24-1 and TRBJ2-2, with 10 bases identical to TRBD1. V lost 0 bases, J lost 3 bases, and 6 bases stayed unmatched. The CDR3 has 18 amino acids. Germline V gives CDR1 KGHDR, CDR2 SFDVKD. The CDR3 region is CATSDLRQGAMDTGELFF. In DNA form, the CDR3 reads TGTGCCACCAGTGATTTGCGACAGGGGGCAATGGACACCGGGGAGCTGTTTTTT.

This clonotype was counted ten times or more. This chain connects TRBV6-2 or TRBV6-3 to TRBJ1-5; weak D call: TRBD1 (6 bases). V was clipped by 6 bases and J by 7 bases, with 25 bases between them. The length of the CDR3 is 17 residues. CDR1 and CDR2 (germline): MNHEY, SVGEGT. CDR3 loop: CASRPRVRTVEIQPQHF. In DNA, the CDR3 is TGTGCCAGCAGGCCAAGAGTCCGGACAGTGGAGATCCAGCCCCAGCATTTT.

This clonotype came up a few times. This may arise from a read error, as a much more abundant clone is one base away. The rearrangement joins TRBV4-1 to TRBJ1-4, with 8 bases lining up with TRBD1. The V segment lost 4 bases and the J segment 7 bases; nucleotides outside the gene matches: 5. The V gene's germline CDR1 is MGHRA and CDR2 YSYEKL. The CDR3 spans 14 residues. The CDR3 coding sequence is TGCGCCAGCAGCCCGGGACAGGTGATTGAAAAACTGTTTTTT. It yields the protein CASSPGQVIEKLFF.

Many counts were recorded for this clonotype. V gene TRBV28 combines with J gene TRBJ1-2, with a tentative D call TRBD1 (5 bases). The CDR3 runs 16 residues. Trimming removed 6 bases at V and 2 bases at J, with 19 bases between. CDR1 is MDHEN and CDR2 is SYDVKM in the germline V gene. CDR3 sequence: CASRHDRTGGNYGYTF. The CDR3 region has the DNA TGTGCCAGCAGGCACGACCGGACGGGGGGGAACTATGGCTACACCTTC.

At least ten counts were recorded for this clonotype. CDR3 residues: CASTRTDTQYF. The CDR3 nucleotides are TGTGCCAGCACCCGCACAGATACGCAGTATTTT. The V and J genes are TRBV7-2 and TRBJ2-3; D is uncertain. Trimming pared 7 bases from V and 1 base from J, leaving 3 bases between. This CDR3 is built from 11 residues. Germline V CDR1 and CDR2: SGHTA, FQGNSA.

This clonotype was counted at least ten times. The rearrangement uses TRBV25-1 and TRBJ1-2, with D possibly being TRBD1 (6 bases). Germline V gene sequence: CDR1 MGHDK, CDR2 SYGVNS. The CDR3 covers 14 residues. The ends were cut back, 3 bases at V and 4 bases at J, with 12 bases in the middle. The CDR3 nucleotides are TGTGCCAGCAGTGACGCAGGGGCCGGCTATGGCTACACCTTC. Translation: CASSDAGAGYGYTF.

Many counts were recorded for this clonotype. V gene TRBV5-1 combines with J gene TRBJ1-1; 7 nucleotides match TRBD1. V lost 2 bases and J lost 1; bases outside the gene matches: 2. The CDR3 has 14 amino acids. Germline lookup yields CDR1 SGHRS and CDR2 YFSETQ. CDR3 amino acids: CASSLRQGNTEAFF. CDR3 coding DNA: TGCGCCAGCAGCTTAAGACAGGGGAACACTGAAGCTTTCTTT.

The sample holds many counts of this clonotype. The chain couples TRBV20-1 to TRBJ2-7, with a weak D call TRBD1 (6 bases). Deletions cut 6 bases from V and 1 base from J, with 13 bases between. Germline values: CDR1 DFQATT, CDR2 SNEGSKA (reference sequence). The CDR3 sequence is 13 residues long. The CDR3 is CSAPSDSSYEQYF. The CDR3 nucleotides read TGCAGTGCCCCCTCGGACAGTTCCTACGAGCAGTACTTC.

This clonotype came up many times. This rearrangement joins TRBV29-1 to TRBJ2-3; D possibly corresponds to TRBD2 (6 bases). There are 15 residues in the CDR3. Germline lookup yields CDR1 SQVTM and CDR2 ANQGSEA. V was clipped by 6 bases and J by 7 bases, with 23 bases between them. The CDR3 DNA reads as TGCAGCGTCGAATACTCCGGGACTTTTACCTATACGCAGTATTTT. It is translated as CSVEYSGTFTYTQYF.